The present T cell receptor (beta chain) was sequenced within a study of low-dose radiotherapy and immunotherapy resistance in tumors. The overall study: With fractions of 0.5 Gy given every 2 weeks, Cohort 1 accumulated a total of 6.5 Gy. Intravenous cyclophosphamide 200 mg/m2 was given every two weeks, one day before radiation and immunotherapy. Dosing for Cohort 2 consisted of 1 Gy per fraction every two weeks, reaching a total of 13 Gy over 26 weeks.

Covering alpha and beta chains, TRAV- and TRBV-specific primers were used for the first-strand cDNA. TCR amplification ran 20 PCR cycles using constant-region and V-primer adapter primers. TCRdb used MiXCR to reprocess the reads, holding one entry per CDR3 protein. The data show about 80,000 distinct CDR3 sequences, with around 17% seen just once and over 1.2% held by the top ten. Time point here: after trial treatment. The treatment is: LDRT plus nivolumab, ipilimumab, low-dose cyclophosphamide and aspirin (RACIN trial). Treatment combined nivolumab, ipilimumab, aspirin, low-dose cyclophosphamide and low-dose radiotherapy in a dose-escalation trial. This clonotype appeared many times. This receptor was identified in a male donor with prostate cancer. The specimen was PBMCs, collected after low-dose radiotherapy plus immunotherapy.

The CDR3 bases are TGCAGTGCTACGGGAAACCACTTCTTC. Translation gives CSATGNHFF. V is TRBV20-1 and J is TRBJ2-1; TRBD2 might be the D (5 bases). The CDR3 sequence is 9 residues long. Germline V lookup: CDR1 DFQATT, CDR2 SNEGSKA (reference sequence). Trimming removed 4 bases from V and 16 bases from J, with 11 bases in between.